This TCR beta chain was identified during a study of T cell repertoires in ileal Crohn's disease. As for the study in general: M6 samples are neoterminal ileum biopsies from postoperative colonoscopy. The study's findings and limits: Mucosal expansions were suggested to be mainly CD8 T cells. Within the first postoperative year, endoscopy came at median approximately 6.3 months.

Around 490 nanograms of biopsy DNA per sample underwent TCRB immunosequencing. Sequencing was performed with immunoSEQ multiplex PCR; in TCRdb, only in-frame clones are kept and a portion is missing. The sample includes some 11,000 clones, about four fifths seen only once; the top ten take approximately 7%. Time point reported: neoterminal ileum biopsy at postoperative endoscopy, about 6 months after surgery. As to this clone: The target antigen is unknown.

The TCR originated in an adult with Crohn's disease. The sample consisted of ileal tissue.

DNA of the CDR3: TGTGCCAGCAGCCGGCAGGGTGGGCAGTTCTTC. Translated, it gives CASSRQGGQFF. This sequence joins TRBV7-8 and TRBJ2-1, with D perhaps TRBD1 (5 bases). The CDR3 loop spans 11 amino acids. V lost 5 bases and J 12 bases, leaving 11 bases between the germline ends. The germline V gene has CDR1 SGHVS and CDR2 FQNEAQ. Looking up the rest from reference TRBV7-8 and TRBJ2-1 gives the full variable domain: GAGVSQSPRYKVAKRGQDVALRCDPISGHVSLFWYQQALGQGPEFLTYFQNEAQLDKSGLPSDRFFAERPEGSVSTLKIQRTQQEDSAVYLCASSRQGGQFFGPGTRLTVL.